This record looks at one T cell receptor (beta chain) sequence and its context. Its antigen is still unknown. The sequenced template was cDNA made from the entire isolated RNA. The protocol was immunoSEQ multiplex PCR, while the TCRdb copy is restricted to in-frame clones and leaves out a portion. The table records 200,000 to 250,000 clones, 25% to 30% of them present only once. These data come from a study of beta chain features in type 1 diabetes. Study results and caveats: Within the patient group, naive, central memory and Treg TCRB repertoires appeared more similar to each other than within healthy donors. TCRB CDR3s were moderately but significantly shorter in Type 1 diabetes patients in all four CD4+ subsets. Diminished insertions and augmented deletions at VDJ junctions characterized type 1 diabetes patients.

The sequence came from a man aged 25 to 45 in good health. What was sequenced was central memory CD4+ T cells from blood.

CDR3 sequence (DNA): TGCGCCAGCAGCTTGGAACCGGGACCACAAGAGACCCAGTACTTC. It encodes CASSLEPGPQETQYF. This chain links TRBV5-1 with TRBJ2-5; D may match TRBD1 or TRBD2 (5 bases each). Trimming shortened V by 0 bases and J by 2 bases, and 11 bases separated the two germline ends. The CDR3 length is 15 residues. Germline lookup yields CDR1 SGHRS and CDR2 YFSETQ.